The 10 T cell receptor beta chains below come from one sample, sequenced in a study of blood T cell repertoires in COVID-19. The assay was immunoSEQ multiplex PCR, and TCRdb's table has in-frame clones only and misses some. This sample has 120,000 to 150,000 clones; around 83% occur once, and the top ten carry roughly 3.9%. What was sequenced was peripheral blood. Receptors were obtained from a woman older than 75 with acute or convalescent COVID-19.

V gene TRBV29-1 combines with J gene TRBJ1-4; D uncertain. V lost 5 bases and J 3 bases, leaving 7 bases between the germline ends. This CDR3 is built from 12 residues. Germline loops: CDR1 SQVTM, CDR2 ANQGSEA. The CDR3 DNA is TGCAGCGTTAAACAGCCTAATGAAAAACTGTTTTTT. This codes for CSVKQPNEKLFF.

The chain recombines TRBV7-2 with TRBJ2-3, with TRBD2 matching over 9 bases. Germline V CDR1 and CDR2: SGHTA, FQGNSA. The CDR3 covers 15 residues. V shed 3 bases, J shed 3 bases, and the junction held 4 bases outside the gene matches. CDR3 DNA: TGTGCCAGCAGCTTGTTCCTAGCGGGGACAGATACGCAGTATTTT. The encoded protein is CASSLFLAGTDTQYF.

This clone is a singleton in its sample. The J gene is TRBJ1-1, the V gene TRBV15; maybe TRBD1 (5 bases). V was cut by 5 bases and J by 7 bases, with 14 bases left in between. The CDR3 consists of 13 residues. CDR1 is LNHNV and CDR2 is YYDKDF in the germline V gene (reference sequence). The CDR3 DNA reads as TGTGCCACCAGCTCCCTGCGGAGGGGTGAAGCTTTCTTT. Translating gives CATSSLRRGEAFF.

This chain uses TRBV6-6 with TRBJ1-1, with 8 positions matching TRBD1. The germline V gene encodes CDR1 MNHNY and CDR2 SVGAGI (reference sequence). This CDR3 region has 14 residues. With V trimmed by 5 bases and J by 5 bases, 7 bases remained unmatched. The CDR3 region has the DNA TGTGCCAGCAGTCTACGACAGGGGCGAACTGAAGCTTTCTTT. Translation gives CASSLRQGRTEAFF.

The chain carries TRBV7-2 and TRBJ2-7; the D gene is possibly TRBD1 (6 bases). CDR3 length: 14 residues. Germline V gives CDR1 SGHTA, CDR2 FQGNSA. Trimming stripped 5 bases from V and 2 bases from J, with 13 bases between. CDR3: CASSPLGQPYEQYF. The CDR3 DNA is TGTGCCAGCAGCCCACTAGGACAGCCCTACGAGCAGTACTTC. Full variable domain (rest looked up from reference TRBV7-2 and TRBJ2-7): GAGVSQSPSNKVTEKGKDVELRCDPISGHTALYWYRQSLGQGLEFLIYFQGNSAPDKSGLPSDRFSAERTGGSVSTLTIQRTQQEDSAVYLCASSPLGQPYEQYFGPGTRLTVT.

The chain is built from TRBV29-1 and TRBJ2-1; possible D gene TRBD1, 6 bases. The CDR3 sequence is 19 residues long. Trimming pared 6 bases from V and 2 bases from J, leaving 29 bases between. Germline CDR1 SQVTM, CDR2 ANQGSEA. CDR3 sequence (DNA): TGCAGCGTCGCAGGGCCTTCTTCAGGGGAAGCGGCACCCTACAATGAGCAGTTCTTC. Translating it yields CSVAGPSSGEAAPYNEQFF.

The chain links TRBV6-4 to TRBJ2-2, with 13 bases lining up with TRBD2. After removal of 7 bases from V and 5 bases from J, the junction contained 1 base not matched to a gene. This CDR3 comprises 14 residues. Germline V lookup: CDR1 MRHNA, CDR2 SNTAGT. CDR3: CASKLAGGTGELFF. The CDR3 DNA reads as TGTGCCAGCAAACTAGCGGGAGGGACCGGGGAGCTGTTTTTT.

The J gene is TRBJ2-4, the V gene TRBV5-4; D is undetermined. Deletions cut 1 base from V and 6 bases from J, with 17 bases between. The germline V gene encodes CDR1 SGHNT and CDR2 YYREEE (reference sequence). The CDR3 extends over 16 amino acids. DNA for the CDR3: TGTGCCAGCAGCTTGCCCGCGGCGCTGGGTCGAAACATTCAGTACTTC. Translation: CASSLPAALGRNIQYF. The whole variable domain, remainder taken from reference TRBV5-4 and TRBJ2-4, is ETGVTQSPTHLIKTRGQQVTLRCSSQSGHNTVSWYQQALGQGPQFIFQYYREEENGRGNFPPRFSGLQFPNYSSELNVNALELDDSALYLCASSLPAALGRNIQYFGAGTRLSVL.

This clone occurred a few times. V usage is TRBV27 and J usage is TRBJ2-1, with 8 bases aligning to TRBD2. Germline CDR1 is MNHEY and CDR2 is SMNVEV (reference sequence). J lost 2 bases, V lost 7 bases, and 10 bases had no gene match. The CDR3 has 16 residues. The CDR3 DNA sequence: TGTGCCAGCATGATACGAGCGGGAGTCCCCTACAATGAGCAGTTCTTC. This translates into CASMIRAGVPYNEQFF.

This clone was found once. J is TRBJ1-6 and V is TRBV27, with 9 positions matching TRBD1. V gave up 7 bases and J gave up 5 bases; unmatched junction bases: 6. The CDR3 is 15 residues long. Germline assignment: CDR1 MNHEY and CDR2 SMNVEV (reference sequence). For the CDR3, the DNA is TGTGCCAGCACTAGGGACAGGGAAGATAATTCACCCCTCCACTTT. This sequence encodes CASTRDREDNSPLHF.